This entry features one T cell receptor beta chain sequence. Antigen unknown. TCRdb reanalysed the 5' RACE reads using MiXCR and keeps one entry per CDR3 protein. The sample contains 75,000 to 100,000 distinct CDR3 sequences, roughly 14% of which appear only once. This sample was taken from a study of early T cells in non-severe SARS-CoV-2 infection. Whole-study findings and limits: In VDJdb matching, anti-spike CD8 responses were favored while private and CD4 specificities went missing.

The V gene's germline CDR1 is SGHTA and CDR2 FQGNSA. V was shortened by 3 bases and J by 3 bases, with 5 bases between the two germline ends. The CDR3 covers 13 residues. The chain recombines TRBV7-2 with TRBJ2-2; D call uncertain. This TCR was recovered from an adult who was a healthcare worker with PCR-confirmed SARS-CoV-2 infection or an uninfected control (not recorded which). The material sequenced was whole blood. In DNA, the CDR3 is TGTGCCAGCAGCTTTGGGTACACCGGGGAGCTGTTTTTT. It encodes CASSFGYTGELFF.